The 22 T cell receptor beta chains presented below share a single source sample, sequenced in a study of radiotherapy plus CTLA-4 blockade in lung cancer. Generated by immunoSEQ multiplex PCR, the TCRdb table keeps only in-frame clones and is missing some. Among about 31,000 clones listed, about 78% were seen once. The sequences come from peripheral blood, collected from a patient treated with radiotherapy plus ipilimumab. Receptors originate from a human donor with non-small cell lung cancer who had stable disease on radiotherapy plus ipilimumab.

The chain couples TRBV2 to TRBJ1-2, with D tentatively TRBD1 (5 bases). The CDR3 has 15 residues. Germline V lookup: CDR1 SNHLY, CDR2 FYNNEI. Trimming left V 1 base short and J 0 bases short, with 9 bases between. This chain's CDR3 is CASSEGGAANYGYTF. The CDR3 DNA reads as TGTGCCAGCAGTGAAGGGGGCGCGGCTAACTATGGCTACACCTTC.

The genes are TRBV7-9 and TRBJ1-5; D is uncertain. The germline V gene has CDR1 SEHNR and CDR2 FQNEAQ (reference sequence). V lost 3 bases to trimming and J lost 2 bases, with 11 bases between them. The length of the CDR3 is 15 residues. Written as DNA, the CDR3 is TGTGCCAGCAGCTTTGGAGGTTTGGGCAATCAGCCCCAGCATTTT. Amino acids: CASSFGGLGNQPQHF.

The chain carries TRBV7-2 and TRBJ1-6, with D hard to call. V was clipped by 5 bases and J by 0 bases, with 8 bases between them. There are 15 residues in the CDR3. Germline V CDR1 and CDR2: SGHTA, FQGNSA. The chain's CDR3 is CASSGRDSYNSPLHF. In nucleotides, the CDR3 is TGTGCCAGCAGCGGCCGGGACTCCTATAATTCACCCCTCCACTTT.

The chain recombines TRBV4-1 with TRBJ2-3; possible D gene TRBD1, 6 bases. The CDR3 runs 14 residues. The germline gives CDR1 MGHRA, CDR2 YSYEKL. The germline V and J ends were trimmed by 1 base and 6 bases, with 11 bases remaining between them. CDR3 residues: CASSQGTGPDTQYF. DNA of the CDR3: TGCGCCAGCAGCCAAGGTACAGGGCCGGATACGCAGTATTTT.

The V call is TRBV18, the J call TRBJ2-4, with TRBD1 matching 9 bases. Losses at the gene ends were 0 bases for V and 4 bases for J; bases not matched to a gene: 7. The CDR3 covers 17 residues. Germline CDR1 reads KGHSH; CDR2 reads LQKENI. The CDR3 region has the DNA TGTGCCAGCTCACCACCGAAAGGACAGGGGCCTAAAAACATTCAGTACTTC. Translation: CASSPPKGQGPKNIQYF.

The CDR3 is CASSPQGQGAGELFF. Here the CDR3 DNA reads TGTGCCAGCAGCCCTCAGGGACAGGGGGCCGGGGAGCTGTTTTTT. The chain is built from TRBV11-1 and TRBJ2-2, with TRBD1 matching over 11 bases. CDR1 SGHAT and CDR2 FQDESV come from the germline V gene (reference sequence). V shed 5 bases and J 6 bases; nucleotides not matched to a gene: 5. The CDR3 runs to 15 residues.

The rearrangement joins TRBV30 to TRBJ1-2; D call uncertain. V lost 4 bases to trimming and J lost 0 bases, with 3 bases between them. Germline V gene data show CDR1 as GTSNPN and CDR2 as SVGIG (reference sequence). The CDR3 extends over 11 amino acids. The CDR3 reads CAWNTNYGYTF. The CDR3 DNA sequence: TGTGCCTGGAATACTAACTATGGCTACACCTTC. The variable domain in full, completed from reference TRBV30 and TRBJ1-2, reads SQTIHQWPATLVQPVGSPLSLECTVEGTSNPNLYWYRQAAGRGLQLLFYSVGIGQISSEVPQNLSASRPQDRQFILSSKKLLLSDSGFYLCAWNTNYGYTFGSGTRLTVV.

This chain joins TRBV11-2 and TRBJ2-7, with a tentative D call TRBD1 (6 bases). Germline assignment: CDR1 SGHAT and CDR2 FQNNGV. Trimming stripped 1 base from V and 7 bases from J, with 14 bases between. The length of the CDR3 is 14 residues. In DNA form, the CDR3 reads TGTGCCAGCAGCTTAGTGGACAGTCGGAAAGAGCAGTACGTC. It codes for CASSLVDSRKEQYV.

This clone showed up just a few times. The chain combines TRBV7-9 with TRBJ2-7; D is unresolved. The germline CDR1 and CDR2 sequences are SEHNR and FQNEAQ (reference sequence). The CDR3 spans 12 residues. V lost 3 bases to trimming and J lost 7 bases, with 10 bases between them. In DNA form, the CDR3 reads TGTGCCAGCAGCTTTCAGGACGGGGAGCAGTACGTC. Translating gives CASSFQDGEQYV.

J is TRBJ1-3 and V is TRBV9, with 9 bases aligning to TRBD1. Germline assignment: CDR1 SGDLS and CDR2 YYNGEE. The CDR3 covers 16 residues. V shed 0 bases and J 5 bases; nucleotides not matched to a gene: 6. The CDR3 DNA sequence: TGTGCCAGCAGCGTAGGAGGGACAGGGTTCCGAAACACCATATATTTT. The encoded protein is CASSVGGTGFRNTIYF.

The rearrangement links TRBV5-1 to TRBJ1-1; D not certain. CDR3 length: 14 amino acids. The V gene's germline CDR1 is SGHRS and CDR2 YFSETQ. V was clipped by 0 bases and J by 1 base, with 7 bases between them. CDR3: CASSLAPGNTEAFF. DNA for the CDR3: TGCGCCAGCAGCTTGGCTCCAGGGAACACTGAAGCTTTCTTT.

The chain is built from TRBV19 and TRBJ1-5, with 8 positions matching TRBD1. Germline V gene data show CDR1 as LNHDA and CDR2 as SQIVND (reference sequence). The CDR3 is made up of 14 amino acids. Losses at the gene ends were 1 base for V and 7 bases for J; bases not matched to a gene: 3. The CDR3 loop reads CASSIGGQVQPQHF. The CDR3 coding sequence is TGTGCCAGTAGTATAGGGGGACAGGTGCAGCCCCAGCATTTT.

V usage is TRBV7-9 and J usage is TRBJ1-2; 7 bases agree with TRBD1. V shed 5 bases, J shed 0 bases, and the junction held 6 bases outside the gene matches. The germline V gene has CDR1 SEHNR and CDR2 FQNEAQ (reference sequence). This CDR3 comprises 15 residues. The CDR3 DNA reads as TGTGCCAGCAGCAAGGACAGGTCCGCTAACTATGGCTACACCTTC. Translating gives CASSKDRSANYGYTF.

In its sample, this clone was seen once. The chain couples TRBV5-4 to TRBJ1-4, with TRBD1 as a possible D gene (6 bases). Trimming took 1 base from V and 5 from J, leaving 9 bases between them. In germline, CDR1 is SGHNT, CDR2 YYREEE (reference sequence). There are 14 residues in the CDR3. The CDR3 DNA reads as TGTGCCAGCAGCTTGTACACAGGGAATGAAAAACTGTTTTTT. Translation gives CASSLYTGNEKLFF.

V gene TRBV6-7 combines with J gene TRBJ1-1; D not resolved. TRBV6-7 is identified as an open reading frame with a role that is uncertain. The CDR3 is made up of 16 amino acids. V was trimmed by 0 bases and J by 0 bases, leaving 11 bases between them. This CDR3 is CASSYSVGEVNTEAFF. CDR3 sequence (DNA): TGTGCCAGCAGTTACTCGGTTGGTGAGGTGAACACTGAAGCTTTCTTT.

This clone was detected only once. The V call is TRBV27, the J call TRBJ2-7; D unresolved. Germline values: CDR1 MNHEY, CDR2 SMNVEV (reference sequence). V was clipped by 3 bases and J by 3 bases, with 12 bases between them. The CDR3 totals 14 residues. CDR3 residues: CASSFRATFYEQYV. The CDR3 bases are TGTGCCAGCAGTTTTCGAGCAACGTTCTACGAGCAGTACGTC.

The chain is built from TRBV2 and TRBJ2-5; 7 bases fit TRBD1. Germline loops: CDR1 SNHLY, CDR2 FYNNEI. The J segment lost 5 bases and the V segment lost 5 bases, leaving 2 bases of the junction unmatched. The CDR3 is 12 amino acids. CDR3 in amino acids: CASSQGEETQYF. CDR3 DNA: TGTGCCAGCAGTCAGGGGGAGGAGACCCAGTACTTC.

CDR3 region: CASSPGRQGSTF. CDR3 nucleotide sequence: TGTGCCAGCAGCCCGGGCCGCCAGGGGAGCACCTTC. V usage is TRBV7-9 and J usage is TRBJ1-2; TRBD1 is a possible D gene (6 bases). The CDR3 spans 12 residues. CDR1 and CDR2 from the germline V gene are SEHNR and FQNEAQ (reference sequence). V lost 5 bases and J 13 bases, leaving 17 bases between the germline ends.

This clone was observed a few times. The chain couples TRBV4-1 to TRBJ2-7; 7 bases line up with TRBD1. The ends lost 7 bases at V and 5 bases at J; junction bases unmatched: 14. The CDR3 totals 15 residues. Germline V gene lookup returns CDR1 MGHRA and CDR2 YSYEKL. CDR3 sequence (DNA): TGCGCCAGCACCGAAACGACAGGGCAAATGCACGAGCAGTACGTC. Translated: CASTETTGQMHEQYV.

CDR3 loop: CASSPGTGAGANVLTF. The CDR3 DNA reads TGTGCCAGCAGCCCAGGGACAGGGGCTGGGGCCAACGTCCTGACTTTC. The chain is built from TRBV5-6 and TRBJ2-6; 10 bases map to TRBD1. The V gene end was trimmed by 4 bases and the J gene end by 2 bases; junction bases not matched to a gene: 3. The CDR3 sequence is 16 residues long. The germline gives CDR1 SGHDT, CDR2 YYEEEE.

This sequence joins TRBV6-4 and TRBJ2-2; D not certain. CDR3 size: 13 residues. Germline V gives CDR1 MRHNA, CDR2 SNTAGT. The ends were cut back, 6 bases at V and 4 bases at J, with 9 bases in the middle. CDR3 bases: TGTGCCAGCAGGGCCCCCCTCACCGGGGAGCTGTTTTTT. It translates to CASRAPLTGELFF.

The CDR3 nucleotides read TGTGCCAGCCGGGTAGGGGCCCTTCGTGAAGCTTTCTTT. It is translated as CASRVGALREAFF. The V call is TRBV6-1, the J call TRBJ1-1; possible D gene TRBD1, 5 bases. With 8 bases removed from V and 7 bases from J, the gap between germline ends came to 17 bases. Germline loops: CDR1 MNHNS, CDR2 SASEGT. CDR3 size: 13 residues.